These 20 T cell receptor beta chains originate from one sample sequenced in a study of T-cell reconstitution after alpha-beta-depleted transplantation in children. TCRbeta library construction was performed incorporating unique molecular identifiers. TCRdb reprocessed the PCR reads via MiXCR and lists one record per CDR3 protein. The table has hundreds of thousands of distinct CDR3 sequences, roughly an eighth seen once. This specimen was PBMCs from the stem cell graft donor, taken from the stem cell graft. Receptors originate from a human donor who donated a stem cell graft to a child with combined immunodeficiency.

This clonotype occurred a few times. For the CDR3, the DNA is TGTGCCAGCAGTTCCCCGGGACAGGGAGTAGTCGAGCAGTACTTC. Translating it yields CASSSPGQGVVEQYF. The genes are TRBV27 and TRBJ2-7, with 9 bases that match TRBD1. Germline values: CDR1 MNHEY, CDR2 SMNVEV (reference sequence). Unmatched junction bases numbered 10, after V lost 4 bases and J lost 6 bases. This CDR3 comprises 15 residues.

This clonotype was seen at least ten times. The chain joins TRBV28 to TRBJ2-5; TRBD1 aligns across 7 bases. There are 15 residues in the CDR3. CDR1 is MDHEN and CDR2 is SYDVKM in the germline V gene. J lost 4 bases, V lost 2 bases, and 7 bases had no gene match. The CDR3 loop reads CASSLSTGVVETQYF. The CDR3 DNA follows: TGTGCCAGCAGTTTAAGCACAGGGGTGGTAGAGACCCAGTACTTC.

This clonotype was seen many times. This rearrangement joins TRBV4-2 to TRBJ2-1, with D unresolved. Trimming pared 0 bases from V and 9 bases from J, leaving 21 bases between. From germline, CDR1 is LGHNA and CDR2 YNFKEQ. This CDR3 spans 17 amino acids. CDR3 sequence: CASSQDMAGVFLSEQFF. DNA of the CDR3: TGTGCCAGCAGCCAAGATATGGCAGGCGTCTTCCTCAGTGAGCAGTTCTTC.

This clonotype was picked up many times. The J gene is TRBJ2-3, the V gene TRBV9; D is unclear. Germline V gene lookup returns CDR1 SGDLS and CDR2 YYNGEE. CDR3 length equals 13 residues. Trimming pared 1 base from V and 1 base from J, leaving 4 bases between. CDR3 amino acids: CASSVLGTDTQYF. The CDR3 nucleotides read TGTGCCAGCAGCGTATTGGGCACAGATACGCAGTATTTT.

The CDR3, as DNA: TGTGCCAGTAGTATACAACTAGAGTTTTACAATGAGCAGTTCTTC. Translation: CASSIQLEFYNEQFF. The chain has TRBV19 and TRBJ2-1, with D maybe TRBD2 (5 bases). This CDR3 comprises 15 residues. The germline V gene encodes CDR1 LNHDA and CDR2 SQIVND (reference sequence). V was trimmed by 2 bases and J by 4 bases, leaving 12 bases between them.

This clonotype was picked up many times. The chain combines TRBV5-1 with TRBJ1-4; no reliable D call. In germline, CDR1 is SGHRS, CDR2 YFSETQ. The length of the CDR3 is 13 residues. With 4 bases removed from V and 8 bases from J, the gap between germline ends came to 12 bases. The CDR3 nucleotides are TGCGCCAGCAGCCCTGACAAGGGAGAAAAACTGTTTTTT. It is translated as CASSPDKGEKLFF.

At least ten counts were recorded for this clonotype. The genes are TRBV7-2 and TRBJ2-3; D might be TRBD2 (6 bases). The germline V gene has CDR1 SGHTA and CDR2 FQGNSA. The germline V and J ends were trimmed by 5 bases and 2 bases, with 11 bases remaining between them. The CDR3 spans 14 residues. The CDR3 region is CASSPRRDTDTQYF. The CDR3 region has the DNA TGTGCCAGCAGCCCCCGGCGGGACACAGATACGCAGTATTTT.

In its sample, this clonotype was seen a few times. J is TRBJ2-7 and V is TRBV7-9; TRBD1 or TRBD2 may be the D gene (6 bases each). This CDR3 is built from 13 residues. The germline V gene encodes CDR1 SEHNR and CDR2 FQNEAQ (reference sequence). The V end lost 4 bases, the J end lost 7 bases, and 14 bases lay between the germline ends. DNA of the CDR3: TGTGCCAGCAGCTATCATGAGGGGGGTGAGCAGTACTTC. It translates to CASSYHEGGEQYF. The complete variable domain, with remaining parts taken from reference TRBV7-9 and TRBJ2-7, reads DTGVSQNPRHKITKRGQNVTFRCDPISEHNRLYWYRQTLGQGPEFLTYFQNEAQLEKSRLLSDRFSAERPKGSFSTLEIQRTEQGDSAMYLCASSYHEGGEQYFGPGTRLTVT.

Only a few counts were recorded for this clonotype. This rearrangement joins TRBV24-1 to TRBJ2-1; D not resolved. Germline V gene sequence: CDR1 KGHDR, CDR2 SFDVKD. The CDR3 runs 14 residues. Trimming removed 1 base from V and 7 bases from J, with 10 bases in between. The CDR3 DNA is TGTGCCACCAGTGATTTTTCTTTGGGAAATGAGCAGTTCTTC. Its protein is CATSDFSLGNEQFF.

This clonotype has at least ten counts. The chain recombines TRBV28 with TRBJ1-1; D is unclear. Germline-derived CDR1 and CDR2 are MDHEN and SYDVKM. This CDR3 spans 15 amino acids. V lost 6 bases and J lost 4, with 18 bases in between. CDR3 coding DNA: TGTGCCAGCAGCCCTAGGTTGACTGGGCTCACTGAAGCTTTCTTT. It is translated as CASSPRLTGLTEAFF.

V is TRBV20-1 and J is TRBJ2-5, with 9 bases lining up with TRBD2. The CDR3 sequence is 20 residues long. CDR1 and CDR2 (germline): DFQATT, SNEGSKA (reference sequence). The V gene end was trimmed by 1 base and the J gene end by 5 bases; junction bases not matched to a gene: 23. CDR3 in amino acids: CSARVLAGKSSGMVWETQYF. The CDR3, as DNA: TGCAGTGCTAGAGTCCTAGCGGGAAAGTCTAGCGGGATGGTATGGGAGACCCAGTACTTC.

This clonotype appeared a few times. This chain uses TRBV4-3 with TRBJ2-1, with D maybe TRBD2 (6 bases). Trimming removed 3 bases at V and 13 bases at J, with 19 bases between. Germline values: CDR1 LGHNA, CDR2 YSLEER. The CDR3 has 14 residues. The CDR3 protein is CASSQGGGQEPQFF. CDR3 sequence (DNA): TGCGCCAGCAGCCAGGGCGGAGGGCAGGAGCCTCAGTTCTTC.

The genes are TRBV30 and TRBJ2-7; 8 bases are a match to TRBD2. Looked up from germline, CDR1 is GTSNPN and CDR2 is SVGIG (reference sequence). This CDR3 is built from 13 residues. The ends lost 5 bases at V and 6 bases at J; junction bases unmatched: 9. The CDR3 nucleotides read TGTGCCTGGGCCGGGACTAGTGTGGTCGAGCAGTACTTC. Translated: CAWAGTSVVEQYF. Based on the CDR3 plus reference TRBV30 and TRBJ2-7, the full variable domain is SQTIHQWPATLVQPVGSPLSLECTVEGTSNPNLYWYRQAAGRGLQLLFYSVGIGQISSEVPQNLSASRPQDRQFILSSKKLLLSDSGFYLCAWAGTSVVEQYFGPGTRLTVT.

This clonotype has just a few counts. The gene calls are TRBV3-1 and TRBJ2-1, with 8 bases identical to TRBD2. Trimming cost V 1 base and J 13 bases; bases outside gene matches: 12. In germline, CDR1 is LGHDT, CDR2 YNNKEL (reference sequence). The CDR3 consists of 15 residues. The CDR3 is CASSQAPARGAPQFF. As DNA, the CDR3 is TGTGCCAGCAGCCAAGCTCCAGCGCGGGGGGCCCCCCAGTTCTTC.

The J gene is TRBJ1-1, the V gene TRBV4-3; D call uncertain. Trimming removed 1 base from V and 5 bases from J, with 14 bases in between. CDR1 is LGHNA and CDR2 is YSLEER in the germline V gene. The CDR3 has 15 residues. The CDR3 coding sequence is TGCGCCAGCAGCCAAGGGCCTGGAGGTCGAACTGAAGCTTTCTTT. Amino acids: CASSQGPGGRTEAFF.

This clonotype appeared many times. The CDR3 protein is CASSEVGASEKQFF. The CDR3 DNA follows: TGTGCCAGCAGTGAGGTGGGGGCGTCCGAAAAGCAGTTCTTC. The chain employs TRBV12-3 or TRBV12-4 and TRBJ2-1, with D tentatively TRBD1 (6 bases). V was trimmed by 5 bases and J by 11 bases, leaving 19 bases between them. The CDR3 is 14 amino acids.

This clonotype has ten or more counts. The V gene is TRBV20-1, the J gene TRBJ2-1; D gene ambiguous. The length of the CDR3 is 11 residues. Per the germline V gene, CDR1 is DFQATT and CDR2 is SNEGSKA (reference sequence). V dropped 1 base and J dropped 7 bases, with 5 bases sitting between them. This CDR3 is CSARVLNEQFF. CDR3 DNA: TGCAGTGCTAGAGTTCTTAATGAGCAGTTCTTC.

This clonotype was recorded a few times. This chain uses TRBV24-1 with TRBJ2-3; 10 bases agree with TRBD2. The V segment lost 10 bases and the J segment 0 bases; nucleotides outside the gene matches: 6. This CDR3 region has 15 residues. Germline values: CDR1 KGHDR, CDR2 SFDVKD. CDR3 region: CATRAGGISTDTQYF. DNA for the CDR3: TGTGCCACTAGAGCGGGAGGGATTAGCACAGATACGCAGTATTTT.

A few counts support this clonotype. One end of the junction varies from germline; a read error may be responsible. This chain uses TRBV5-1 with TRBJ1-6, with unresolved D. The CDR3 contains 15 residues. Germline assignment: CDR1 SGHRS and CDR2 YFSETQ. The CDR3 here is CASSLEVGNNSPLHF. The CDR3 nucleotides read TGCGCCAGCAGCTTGGAGGTGGGAAATAACTCACCCCTCCACTTT.

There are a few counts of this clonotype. The CDR3 DNA reads TGTGCCAGCAGCGTAGAGACAGGTTTAACAGGAGAGCAGTACTTC. This gives the protein CASSVETGLTGEQYF. The J gene is TRBJ2-7, the V gene TRBV9; a weak D match, TRBD1 (6 bases). This CDR3 has 15 amino acids. V lost 0 bases and J 7 bases, leaving 17 bases between the germline ends. The germline CDR1 and CDR2 sequences are SGDLS and YYNGEE.